This T cell receptor beta chain was sequenced in a study of blood T cell repertoires in COVID-19 (dated by TCRdb to the early 2020s). Study-level background: Collaborator samples came from the United States, Italy and Spain and covered acute and convalescent phases of COVID-19. The material from the prospective study consisted of cDNA or gDNA derived from T cells, B-cell-depleted T cells, or PBMCs. Deeply sampled blood TCRbeta repertoires from subjects exposed to, actively infected with, or recovered from COVID-19 were included in the dataset. A freely available public database, intended as a resource for researchers studying the immune response to SARS-CoV-2, is where the repertoires were released. Samples came from the ongoing ImmuneRACE study (first 160 participants) plus 1,254 subjects from 6 global collaborators. Sample metadata almost always included a de-identified subject ID, COVID-19 status, age in years and sex. Where HLA class I and class II types were available, the types were taken from metadata supplied by the sample provider, not from assay-based typing. What the work shows at the level of the full study, not this receptor alone: The quantity of clinical and demographic metadata differed by source and by participant and was supplied without curation.

On this clone itself: Its antigen is still unknown. Base quality data are lacking; no much larger clone is found one base away.

The collaborating institutions used their own protocols to collect whole blood in K2EDTA tubes. For TCRbeta analysis, collaborators shipped samples in one of three forms: frozen whole blood, isolated PBMCs, or DNA extracted from either of those sample types. TCRbeta CDR3 regions were amplified from genomic DNA using the immunoSEQ Assay, a bias-controlled multiplex PCR. From the authors' description of their analysis: Nucleated cell counts per sample were estimated from amplification of reference gene primers within the assay. To quantify the absolute abundance of each unique TCRbeta CDR3 rearrangement, sequence reads were collapsed and filtered. For each sample, productive Simpson clonality was calculated as the square root of Simpson's diversity index across productive rearrangements. Drawn from immuneACCESS, this table holds only the in-frame rearrangements with V and J called that TCRdb kept. Clones are partly lost; checked studies trace under half to an unresolved V gene and leave the rest unexplained. Clone size and the V and J calls come from that table; the DNA yielded D and trimming. This sample holds 96,000 or so clones; more than 85% were observed only once. The top ten clonotypes cover roughly 1.7% of the sample.

Reading the germline V gene gives CDR1 SGHAT and CDR2 FQNNGV. Trimming leaves V shorter by 5 bases and J shorter by 5 bases, with the junction holding 9 bases beyond the gene matches. The CDR3 runs 14 residues from the cysteine to the phenylalanine. Only the CDR3 DNA stays, 42 bases, in frame from base 1. This sequence originates from a man aged 55 to 70 with acute or convalescent COVID-19. The chain uses TRBV11-2 and TRBJ2-7; the central 7 bases match TRBD1. Input material: peripheral blood. Here is the DNA: TGTGCCAGCAGCGCAGACAGGGTCATTAACGAGCAGTACTTC. Its coded protein is CASSADRVINEQYF. With the portions outside the CDR3 filled from the reference TRBV11-2 and TRBJ2-7 genes, the complete variable region becomes EAGVAQSPRYKIIEKRQSVAFWCNPISGHATLYWYQQILGQGPKLLIQFQNNGVVDDSQLPKDRFSAERLKGVDSTLKIQPAKLEDSAVYLCASSADRVINEQYFGPGTRLTVT.